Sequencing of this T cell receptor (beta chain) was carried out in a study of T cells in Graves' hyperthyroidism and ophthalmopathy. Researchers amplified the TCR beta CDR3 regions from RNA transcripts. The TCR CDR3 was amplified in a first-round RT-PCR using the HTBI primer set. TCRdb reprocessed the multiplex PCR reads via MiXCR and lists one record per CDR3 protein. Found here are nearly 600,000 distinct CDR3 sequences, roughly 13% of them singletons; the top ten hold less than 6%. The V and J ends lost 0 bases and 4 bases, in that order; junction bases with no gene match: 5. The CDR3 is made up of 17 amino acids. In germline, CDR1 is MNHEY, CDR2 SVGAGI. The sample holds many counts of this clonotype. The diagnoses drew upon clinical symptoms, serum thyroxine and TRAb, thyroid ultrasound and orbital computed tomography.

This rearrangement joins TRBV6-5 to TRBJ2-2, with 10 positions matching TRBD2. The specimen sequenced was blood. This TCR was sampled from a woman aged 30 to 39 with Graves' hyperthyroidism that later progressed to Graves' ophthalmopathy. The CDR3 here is CASSYSVSSGGTGELFF. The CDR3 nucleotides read TGTGCCAGCAGTTACTCGGTGTCTAGCGGGGGCACCGGGGAGCTGTTTTTT.